The 5 T cell receptor beta chains in this list originate from one sample, sequenced in a study of vaccination and CD4 T cells after COVID-19. Time point meaning: late sampling 161 to 241 days after vaccination in three convalescent patients. TCRdb re-called the PCR reads through MiXCR, storing one row per CDR3 protein. This sample yields about 33,000 distinct CDR3 sequences, of which 36% are seen a single time; 5.8% belongs to the top ten. The sequences come from CD4+ T cells from blood, collected about 7 months after SARS-CoV-2 vaccination. Receptor source: a human donor who had recovered from COVID-19.

This chain joins TRBV28 and TRBJ2-7; either TRBD1 or TRBD2 may supply D (5 bases each). Germline loops: CDR1 MDHEN, CDR2 SYDVKM. With 6 bases removed from V and 5 bases from J, the gap between germline ends came to 29 bases. This CDR3 is built from 18 residues. CDR3 sequence reads: CASSPYPYGGSFTNEQYF. Here the CDR3 DNA reads TGTGCCAGCAGCCCTTACCCATATGGGGGATCCTTTACTAACGAGCAGTACTTC.

This chain uses TRBV7-6 with TRBJ2-7; D may correspond to TRBD1 or TRBD2 (6 bases each). The CDR3 is 15 amino acids. Trimming took off 1 base at V and 2 bases at J, with 12 bases between the two ends. The germline V gene has CDR1 SGHVS and CDR2 FNYEAQ. CDR3 nucleotides: TGTGCCAGCAGCTTAGGGGCAGGGGAGGCCTACGAGCAGTACTTC. Translation gives CASSLGAGEAYEQYF.

This clonotype was seen a few times. The J gene is TRBJ2-2, the V gene TRBV10-1; 9 bases fit TRBD2. V shed 8 bases and J 7 bases; nucleotides not matched to a gene: 5. Germline loops: CDR1 WNHNN, CDR2 SYGVQD (reference sequence). This CDR3 comprises 13 residues. The CDR3 region has the DNA TGCGCCAGCGGGACTAGCAACGTCGGGGAGCTGTTTTTT. Translated: CASGTSNVGELFF.

The sample holds a few counts of this clonotype. The rearrangement uses TRBV6-5 and TRBJ1-1; D gene unclear. The CDR3 totals 11 residues. The V gene's germline CDR1 is MNHEY and CDR2 SVGAGI. V was clipped by 1 base and J by 7 bases, with 4 bases between them. CDR3 sequence: CASSYFLEAFF. Written as DNA, the CDR3 is TGTGCCAGCAGTTACTTCCTTGAAGCTTTCTTT.

This chain connects TRBV6-1 to TRBJ2-1; 8 bases align to TRBD2. CDR1 and CDR2 from the germline V gene are MNHNS and SASEGT. V dropped 9 bases and J dropped 7; count of bases not matched to a gene: 11. This CDR3 spans 14 amino acids. CDR3 in amino acids: CASSGGPFVNEQFF. CDR3 DNA: TGTGCCAGTTCGGGAGGGCCTTTTGTAAATGAGCAGTTCTTC.